This TCR beta chain appears in the sequencing data of a study of shared clonotypes between healthy human individuals. Whole-study context: Plates per donor: three CD4 naive, three CD4 memory, two CD8 naive, one CD8 memory.

Deep was the level at which the assay was run. TCRdb's copy holds only in-frame clones and misses some; the assay was immunoSEQ multiplex PCR. Among over 1.4 million clones listed, approximately 97% were seen once. The donor population consisted of healthy HIV-negative adults with no recent acute infections or vaccinations. The clonotype was recovered from a man aged 30 to 45 in good health. What was sequenced was naive CD4+ T cells sorted from blood. Subset here: CD45RA+ positively selected.

The CDR3 nucleotides are TGTGCCAGCAGTCCCCCGGGCAGCACAGATACGCAGTATTTT. It is translated as CASSPPGSTDTQYF. V and J are TRBV27 and TRBJ2-3; no clear D gene. The germline V gene has CDR1 MNHEY and CDR2 SMNVEV (reference sequence). V was trimmed by 5 bases and J by 0 bases, leaving 9 bases between them. There are 14 residues in the CDR3.